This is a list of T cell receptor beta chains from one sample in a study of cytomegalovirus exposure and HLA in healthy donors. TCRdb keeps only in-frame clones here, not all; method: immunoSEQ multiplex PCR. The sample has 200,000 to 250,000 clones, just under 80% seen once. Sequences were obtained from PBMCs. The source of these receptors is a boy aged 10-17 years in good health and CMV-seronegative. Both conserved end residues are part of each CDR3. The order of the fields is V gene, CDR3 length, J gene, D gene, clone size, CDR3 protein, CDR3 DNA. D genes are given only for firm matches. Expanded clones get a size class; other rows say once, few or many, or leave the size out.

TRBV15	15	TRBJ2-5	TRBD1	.	CATKHSGQGQGEQYF	TGTGCCACCAAACATTCGGGACAGGGGCAGGGGGAGCAGTACTTC
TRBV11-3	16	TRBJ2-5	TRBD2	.	CASSLLEASGQETQYF	TGTGCCAGCAGCTTACTTGAGGCTAGCGGGCAAGAGACCCAGTACTTC
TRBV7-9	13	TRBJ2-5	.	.	CASGLFGQETQYF	TGTGCCAGCGGACTTTTTGGCCAAGAGACCCAGTACTTC
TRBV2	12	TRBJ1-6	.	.	CASSELFPALHF	TGTGCCAGCAGTGAACTTTTTCCCGCGCTCCACTTT
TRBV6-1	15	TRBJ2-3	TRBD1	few	CASSEGTGGADTQYF	TGTGCCAGCAGTGAGGGGACAGGGGGCGCAGATACGCAGTATTTT
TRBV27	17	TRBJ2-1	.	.	CASSLSPVWTHYNEQFF	TGTGCCAGCAGTTTATCACCAGTGTGGACTCACTACAATGAGCAGTTCTTC
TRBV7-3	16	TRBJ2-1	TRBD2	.	CASTPRGGSSYNEQFF	TGTGCCAGCACCCCCCGGGGGGGGAGCTCCTACAATGAGCAGTTCTTC
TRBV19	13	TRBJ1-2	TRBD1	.	CASRTRDRGDYIF	TGTGCCAGTAGGACCCGGGACAGGGGGGACTACATCTTC
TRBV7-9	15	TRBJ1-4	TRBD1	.	CASSGWTGGEEKLFF	TGTGCCAGCAGCGGATGGACAGGGGGAGAGGAAAAACTGTTTTTT
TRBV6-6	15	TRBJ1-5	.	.	CASEFREGGNQPQHF	TGTGCCAGCGAATTCAGGGAAGGGGGCAATCAGCCCCAGCATTTT
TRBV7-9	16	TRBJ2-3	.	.	CASSLGPGQGTDTQYF	TGTGCCAGCAGCTTAGGCCCAGGGCAGGGGACAGATACGCAGTATTTT
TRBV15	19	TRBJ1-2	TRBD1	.	CATSRGDRGLILPPYGYTF	TGTGCCACCAGCAGAGGGGACAGGGGACTAATATTGCCACCATATGGCTACACCTTC
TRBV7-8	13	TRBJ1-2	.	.	CASSLVPGYGYTF	TGTGCCAGCAGCTTAGTCCCAGGCTATGGCTACACCTTC
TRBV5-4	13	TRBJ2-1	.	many	CASRLDSYNEQFF	TGTGCCAGCAGATTGGACAGCTACAATGAGCAGTTCTTC
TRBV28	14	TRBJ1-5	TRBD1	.	CASSEGQLNQPQHF	TGTGCCAGCAGTGAGGGACAGTTAAATCAGCCCCAGCATTTT
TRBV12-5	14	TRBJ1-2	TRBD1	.	CASGGADRVYGYTF	TGTGCTAGTGGAGGAGCGGACAGGGTATATGGCTACACCTTC
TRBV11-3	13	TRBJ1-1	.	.	CASSLNSIGEAFF	TGTGCCAGCAGCTTAAACAGTATTGGCGAAGCTTTCTTT
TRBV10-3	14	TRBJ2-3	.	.	CAISESPKGRLSWF	TGTGCCATCAGTGAGTCGCCTAAGGGGCGCCTTTCGTGGTTT
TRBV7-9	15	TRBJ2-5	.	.	CASSPRVGWQETQYF	TGTGCCAGCAGCCCGCGAGTCGGGTGGCAAGAGACCCAGTACTTC
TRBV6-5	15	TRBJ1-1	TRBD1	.	CASSPRPGQGREAFF	TGTGCCAGCAGTCCCCGACCCGGACAGGGTAGAGAAGCTTTCTTT
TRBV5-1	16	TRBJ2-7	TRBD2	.	CASSRLGAGGPYEQYF	TGCGCCAGCAGCCGGCTAGGGGCGGGAGGGCCCTACGAGCAGTACTTC
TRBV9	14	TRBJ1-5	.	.	CASSVGGRDQPQHF	TGTGCCAGCAGCGTAGGGGGGAGGGATCAGCCCCAGCATTTT
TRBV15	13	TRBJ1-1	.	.	CATSRKSGTEAFF	TGTGCCACCAGCAGGAAATCAGGTACTGAAGCTTTCTTT
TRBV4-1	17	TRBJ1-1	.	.	CASSQVPTGLANTEAFF	TGCGCCAGCAGCCAAGTACCGACAGGTCTGGCGAACACTGAAGCTTTCTTT
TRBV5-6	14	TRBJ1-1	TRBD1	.	CASSFGTVVFEAFF	TGTGCCAGCAGCTTCGGGACAGTCGTTTTTGAAGCTTTCTTT
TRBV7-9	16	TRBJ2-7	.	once	CASRLTGKGLFDEQYF	TGTGCCAGCAGATTAACGGGGAAAGGCCTTTTTGACGAGCAGTACTTC
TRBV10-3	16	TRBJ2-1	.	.	CATRAVGADSYNEQFF	TGTGCCACCCGGGCGGTGGGAGCGGACTCCTACAATGAGCAGTTCTTC
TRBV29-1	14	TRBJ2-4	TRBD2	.	CSVGGVAGVNIQYF	TGCAGCGTTGGAGGAGTAGCGGGAGTGAACATTCAGTACTTC
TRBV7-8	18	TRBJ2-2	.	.	CASSHIPYRETGTGELFF	TGTGCCAGCAGCCATATTCCTTACCGGGAGACGGGGACCGGGGAGCTGTTTTTT
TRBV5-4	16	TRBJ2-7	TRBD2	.	CASSLGLAGTLYEQYF	TGTGCCAGCAGCTTGGGGCTAGCGGGAACCCTCTACGAGCAGTACTTC
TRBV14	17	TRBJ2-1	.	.	CASSQAGYVRASDEQFF	TGTGCCAGCAGCCAAGCGGGATACGTCCGGGCAAGCGATGAGCAGTTCTTC